A single sample is the source of the 26 T cell receptor beta chains below, sequenced in a study of CD4+ T cells in melanoma (dated by TCRdb to between 2021 and 2022). The library was made by the immunoSEQ multiplex PCR assay. TCRdb took this table from immuneACCESS and kept in-frame rearrangements with V and J called. Such tables lack part of the clones; where checked against another copy, unresolved V genes explain under half of the gap, and the rest is unexplained. This sample holds roughly 140,000 clones; about nine tenths were observed only once. More than 1.5% of the sample belongs to the ten largest clones. The receptor set was obtained from a human donor with melanoma.

The rearrangement links TRBV7-4 to TRBJ1-2; D is possibly TRBD1 (5 bases). V was shortened by 11 bases and J by 6 bases, with 22 bases between the two germline ends. The CDR3 has 14 amino acids. The germline V gene encodes CDR1 SGHVT and CDR2 SQSDAQ. CDR3 loop: CAPQVFGGTDGYTF. DNA of the CDR3: TGTGCCCCCCAGGTGTTCGGGGGAACGGATGGCTACACCTTC.

V is TRBV25-1 and J is TRBJ1-2; D is ambiguous. The germline V gene has CDR1 MGHDK and CDR2 SYGVNS. V lost 2 bases and J 7 bases, leaving 11 bases between the germline ends. The CDR3 contains 13 residues. This chain's CDR3 is CASSEIQLGGYTF. As DNA, the CDR3 is TGTGCCAGCAGTGAAATACAGTTGGGTGGCTACACCTTC.

This chain joins TRBV2 and TRBJ2-3, with TRBD2 matching over 9 bases. CDR1 is SNHLY and CDR2 is FYNNEI in the germline V gene. V shed 4 bases, J shed 4 bases, and the junction held 9 bases outside the gene matches. The CDR3 is made up of 16 amino acids. The CDR3: CASSVPRGGGADTQYF. CDR3 bases: TGTGCCAGCAGTGTTCCCCGCGGGGGGGGCGCAGATACGCAGTATTTT.

Written as DNA, the CDR3 is TGCGCCAGCAGCTTGGGACAGGGGGCGCTTGGCTACACCTTC. Translated, it gives CASSLGQGALGYTF. V and J are TRBV5-1 and TRBJ1-2; TRBD1 matches at 10 bases. Germline V gene lookup returns CDR1 SGHRS and CDR2 YFSETQ. Germline trimming cut 0 bases from V and 7 bases from J; bases unmatched to any gene: 3. The CDR3 totals 14 residues.

The gene calls are TRBV29-1 and TRBJ1-2; 7 nucleotides align to TRBD1. The CDR3 runs to 12 residues. The V and J ends lost 7 bases and 4 bases, in that order; junction bases with no gene match: 6. Germline assignment: CDR1 SQVTM and CDR2 ANQGSEA. The CDR3 loop is CSATGEGYGYTF. The CDR3, as DNA: TGCAGCGCCACAGGGGAGGGCTATGGCTACACCTTC.

The chain recombines TRBV5-1 with TRBJ1-4; possible D gene TRBD1, 5 bases. Per the germline V gene, CDR1 is SGHRS and CDR2 is YFSETQ. V lost 1 base and J lost 2, with 9 bases in between. The CDR3 consists of 15 residues. The CDR3 bases are TGCGCCAGCAGCTTGATGTGGGGGACTAATGAAAAACTGTTTTTT. Its translation: CASSLMWGTNEKLFF.

With respect to this clone: Within the sample, other DNA sequences also encode this same CDR3. This chain links TRBV27 with TRBJ2-7; no reliable D call. CDR3 length: 14 residues. Germline CDR1 is MNHEY and CDR2 is SMNVEV (reference sequence). The V gene lost 2 bases and the J gene lost 4 bases, with 12 bases spanning the gap. In nucleotides, the CDR3 is TGTGCCAGCAGTTTAAGAGCGCCAGGTTACGAGCAGTACTTC. It encodes CASSLRAPGYEQYF.

The V and J genes are TRBV5-1 and TRBJ2-7; D is uncertain. Trimming cost V 8 bases and J 2 bases, with 17 bases left between them. Germline V CDR1 and CDR2: SGHRS, YFSETQ. The CDR3 spans 14 residues. The CDR3 DNA sequence: TGCGCCAGTTCCCCAGGATCGACTGCCTACGAGCAGTACTTC. As protein: CASSPGSTAYEQYF.

The chain uses TRBV7-2 and TRBJ1-6; no clear D. This CDR3 is built from 13 residues. V gave up 4 bases and J gave up 10 bases, with 11 bases separating them. Germline CDR1 and CDR2: SGHTA and FQGNSA. The CDR3 region has the DNA TGTGCCAGCAGCTCGACGTTCAGGTCACCCCTCCACTTT. Translating gives CASSSTFRSPLHF.

The V and J genes are TRBV4-1 and TRBJ2-3; 12 bases map to TRBD2. The CDR3 spans 17 residues. The germline V gene has CDR1 MGHRA and CDR2 YSYEKL. V lost 2 bases and J lost 2; bases outside the gene matches: 5. CDR3 bases: TGCGCCAGCAGCCAAAAACCTAGCGGGGGGGTCACAGATACGCAGTATTTT. It translates to CASSQKPSGGVTDTQYF.

This clone has more than one count but fewer than ten. J is TRBJ1-1 and V is TRBV21-1; TRBD1, the D gene given by the table, was not confirmed from the DNA. TRBV21-1 is a pseudogene. This CDR3 contains 14 residues. Here the CDR3 reads CASSSTGRNTEAFF. The CDR3 DNA sequence: TGTGCCAGCAGCTCGACAGGGCGGAACACTGAAGCTTTCTTT.

This clone appeared once. The chain is built from TRBV6-6 and TRBJ2-7; D gene uncertain. V was cut by 6 bases and J by 3 bases, with 9 bases left in between. The CDR3 loop spans 12 amino acids. The germline CDR1 and CDR2 sequences are MNHNY and SVGAGI (reference sequence). Written as DNA, the CDR3 is TGTGCCAGCAGCCACGCCAACTACGAGCAGTACTTC. Amino acids: CASSHANYEQYF.

The rearrangement links TRBV30 to TRBJ1-1; possibly TRBD1 for D (6 bases). The CDR3 is 12 amino acids. Trimming took off 1 base at V and 7 bases at J, with 10 bases between the two ends. Germline-derived CDR1 and CDR2 are GTSNPN and SVGIG (reference sequence). CDR3 sequence reads: CAWSGRGFEAFF. CDR3 coding DNA: TGTGCCTGGAGTGGCAGGGGTTTTGAAGCTTTCTTT.

CDR3 residues: CASSLYPTSGGESTDTQYF. The CDR3 region has the DNA TGTGCCAGCAGCTTATACCCCACTAGCGGGGGGGAGTCGACAGATACGCAGTATTTT. The J gene is TRBJ2-3, the V gene TRBV7-3; 13 positions agree with TRBD2. Trimming removed 2 bases from V and 3 bases from J; junction bases left unmatched: 11. Looked up from germline, CDR1 is SGHTA and CDR2 is FQGTGA. This CDR3 has 19 residues.

V and J are TRBV4-2 and TRBJ1-2; TRBD1 matches at 9 bases. Trimming at V came to 1 base and at J to 6 bases, leaving 6 bases not matched to a gene. The CDR3 covers 15 residues. Germline V gene lookup returns CDR1 LGHNA and CDR2 YNFKEQ. The CDR3 spells CASSQVGQGGHGYTF. In DNA, the CDR3 is TGTGCCAGCAGCCAAGTGGGACAGGGCGGGCATGGCTACACCTTC.

The chain's CDR3 is CASTPGTSTDTQYF. In DNA form, the CDR3 reads TGCGCCAGCACCCCAGGGACCAGCACAGATACGCAGTATTTT. This chain joins TRBV5-1 and TRBJ2-3; tentatively, D is TRBD1 or TRBD2 (5 bases each). CDR3 size: 14 residues. V lost 6 bases and J lost 0, with 11 bases in between. Germline V gives CDR1 SGHRS, CDR2 YFSETQ.

The rearrangement joins TRBV5-1 to TRBJ2-1; TRBD2 matches at 14 bases. Germline CDR1 and CDR2: SGHRS and YFSETQ. This CDR3 comprises 17 residues. The V gene end was trimmed by 2 bases and the J gene end by 8 bases; junction bases not matched to a gene: 9. The CDR3 DNA is TGCGCCAGCAGCTTACCGCGGACTAGCGGGGGGACGCATGAGCAGTTCTTC. Its translation: CASSLPRTSGGTHEQFF. Drawing the rest from reference TRBV5-1 and TRBJ2-1, the complete variable domain is KAGVTQTPRYLIKTRGQQVTLSCSPISGHRSVSWYQQTPGQGLQFLFEYFSETQRNKGNFPGRFSGRQFSNSRSEMNVSTLELGDSALYLCASSLPRTSGGTHEQFFGPGTRLTVL.

This chain uses TRBV7-2 with TRBJ2-1; D is uncertain. CDR1 is SGHTA, CDR2 FQGNSA, per germline. The CDR3 contains 11 residues. V was clipped by 1 base and J by 7 bases, with 2 bases between them. Here the CDR3 DNA reads TGTGCCAGCAGCTTAGTGAATGAGCAGTTCTTC. It specifies CASSLVNEQFF. Complete variable domain (other parts from reference TRBV7-2 and TRBJ2-1): GAGVSQSPSNKVTEKGKDVELRCDPISGHTALYWYRQSLGQGLEFLIYFQGNSAPDKSGLPSDRFSAERTGGSVSTLTIQRTQQEDSAVYLCASSLVNEQFFGPGTRLTVL.

J is TRBJ2-2 and V is TRBV11-3; the match to TRBD2 covers 7 bases. The germline V gene has CDR1 SGHNT and CDR2 YENEEA. The ends lost 9 bases at V and 1 base at J; junction bases unmatched: 8. The CDR3 runs 15 residues. CDR3 sequence (DNA): TGTGCCAGTCGGAGGGGCGGGAGGAACACCGGGGAGCTGTTTTTT. Its translation: CASRRGGRNTGELFF.

The chain links TRBV18 to TRBJ1-5; 8 bases are a match to TRBD1. This CDR3 has 15 amino acids. The ends lost 5 bases at V and 0 bases at J; junction bases unmatched: 3. The V gene's germline CDR1 is KGHSH and CDR2 LQKENI. The CDR3 nucleotides are TGTGCCAGCTCAACACAGGGGGATAGCAATCAGCCCCAGCATTTT. It specifies CASSTQGDSNQPQHF. The full variable domain, rest sourced from reference TRBV18 and TRBJ1-5, is NAGVMQNPRHLVRRRGQEARLRCSPMKGHSHVYWYRQLPEEGLKFMVYLQKENIIDESGMPKERFSAEFPKEGPSILRIQQVVRGDSAAYFCASSTQGDSNQPQHFGDGTRLSIL.

The chain recombines TRBV29-1 with TRBJ1-5, with D perhaps TRBD1 (6 bases). V was clipped by 7 bases and J by 2 bases, with 12 bases between them. The CDR3 runs to 13 residues. Germline V CDR1 and CDR2: SQVTM, ANQGSEA. The CDR3 region is CSAAGVGNQPQHF. CDR3 in DNA: TGCAGCGCCGCAGGGGTGGGCAATCAGCCCCAGCATTTT.

The genes are TRBV6-5 and TRBJ1-2; 7 bases agree with TRBD1. Germline CDR1 MNHEY, CDR2 SVGAGI. The CDR3 contains 12 residues. The J segment lost 2 bases and the V segment lost 8 bases, leaving 2 bases of the junction unmatched. The CDR3 region is CASRDRNYGYTF. The CDR3 DNA reads as TGTGCCAGCCGGGACAGAAACTATGGCTACACCTTC.

This clone was seen just once. The DNA of the CDR3 is TGTGCCACCAGCAGAGATCTGGGCAACTCTGGAAACACCATATATTTT. Encoded protein: CATSRDLGNSGNTIYF. This chain links TRBV15 with TRBJ1-3; D not resolved. The length of the CDR3 is 16 residues. Per germline, CDR1 LNHNV and CDR2 YYDKDF (reference sequence). Trimming cost V 0 bases and J 0 bases, with 9 bases left between them.

This rearrangement joins TRBV5-7 to TRBJ1-2; unclear D gene. TRBV5-7 is treated as an ORF (open reading frame) with a function not yet certain. The CDR3 length is 10 residues. V lost 2 bases and J 13 bases, leaving 9 bases between the germline ends. The CDR3 reads CASSLRFRTF. In DNA, the CDR3 is TGTGCCAGCAGCTTAAGGTTCCGCACCTTC.

V gene TRBV30 combines with J gene TRBJ1-6, with D perhaps TRBD1 (6 bases). CDR3 length: 13 amino acids. Deletions cut 5 bases from V and 5 bases from J, with 10 bases between. Per germline, CDR1 GTSNPN and CDR2 SVGIG (reference sequence). The CDR3 protein is CAWGRGHNSPLHF. DNA for the CDR3: TGTGCCTGGGGCAGGGGACATAATTCACCCCTCCACTTT.

CDR3 region: CASSLAQHTEAFF. For the CDR3, the DNA is TGTGCCAGCAGCTTAGCACAGCACACTGAAGCTTTCTTT. The chain recombines TRBV7-9 with TRBJ1-1; D is unresolved. Germline V gene data show CDR1 as SEHNR and CDR2 as FQNEAQ (reference sequence). V was shortened by 0 bases and J by 3 bases, with 5 bases between the two germline ends. The CDR3 has 13 amino acids.